This T cell receptor (beta chain) was captured by sequencing in a study of glioma-infiltrating T cells. The V end lost 2 bases, the J end lost 0 bases, and 14 bases lay between the germline ends. There are 17 residues in the CDR3. Germline CDR1 reads MGHRA; CDR2 reads YSYEKL. At least ten counts were recorded for this clonotype. Its matching antigen is unknown. Broader study findings: Non-neoplastic patients had below-expected tissue-blood divergence, while all gliomas exceeded expectation.

Amplification of TCR alpha and beta CDR3 regions from RNA used iRepertoire nested multiplex PCR. MiXCR was run by TCRdb on the multiplex PCR reads, yielding one entry per CDR3 protein. Here the sample spans more than 90,000 distinct CDR3 sequences, roughly 37% being singletons. This receptor was obtained from a human donor with low-grade glioma or glioblastoma, undergoing nonglioma brain surgery, or in good health (not recorded which). The sample consisted of glioma tissue, nonneoplastic brain tissue, or PBMCs (not recorded which). The chain carries TRBV4-1 and TRBJ2-1, with a possible D match to TRBD1 (6 bases). The CDR3 spells CASSQKKGQFSYNEQFF. Here the CDR3 DNA reads TGCGCCAGCAGCCAAAAAAAAGGACAGTTCTCCTACAATGAGCAGTTCTTC.